The text below deals with one T cell receptor (beta chain). The same CDR3 can be traced to other DNA sequences in this sample. The length of the CDR3 is 14 residues. The germline gives CDR1 SGHVS, CDR2 FNYEAQ. The germline V and J ends were trimmed by 5 bases and 4 bases, with 12 bases remaining between them. Generated by immunoSEQ multiplex PCR, the TCRdb table keeps only in-frame clones and is missing some. The profile shows hundreds of thousands of clones, around 78% of them singletons. These data belong to a study of shared T cell receptors in the human thymus. These data were also reused for a study on human thymus T cells.

This receptor was obtained from a boy under two years old with a congenital heart defect. Sample: thymocytes. The rearrangement links TRBV7-6 to TRBJ1-5, with a weak D call TRBD1 (6 bases). CDR3 DNA sequence: TGTGCCAGCAGCCTTCAGGGGTCGAATCAGCCCCAGCATTTT. This encodes CASSLQGSNQPQHF.